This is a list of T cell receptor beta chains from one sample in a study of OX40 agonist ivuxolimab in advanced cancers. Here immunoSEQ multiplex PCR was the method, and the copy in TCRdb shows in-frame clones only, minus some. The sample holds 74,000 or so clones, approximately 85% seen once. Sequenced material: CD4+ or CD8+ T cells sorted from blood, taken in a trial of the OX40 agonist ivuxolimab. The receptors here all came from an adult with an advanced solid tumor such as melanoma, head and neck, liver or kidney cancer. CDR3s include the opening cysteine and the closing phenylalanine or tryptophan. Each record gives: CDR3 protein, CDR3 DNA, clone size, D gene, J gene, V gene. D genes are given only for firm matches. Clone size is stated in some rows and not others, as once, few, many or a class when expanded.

CASSLVGPSTDTQYF	TGTGCCAGCAGCTTGGTAGGGCCTAGCACAGATACGCAGTATTTT	once	NA	TRBJ2-3	TRBV5-6
CASSFQGVTEAFF	TGTGCCAGCAGTTTTCAGGGGGTCACTGAAGCTTTCTTT	once	TRBD1	TRBJ1-1	TRBV27
CASSLGGPDTDTQYF	TGCGCCAGCAGCTTGGGAGGGCCGGACACAGATACGCAGTATTTT	NA	NA	TRBJ2-3	TRBV5-1
CASSVGEGGGQPQHF	TGTGCCAGCAGCGTAGGCGAGGGAGGGGGACAGCCCCAGCATTTT	NA	NA	TRBJ1-5	TRBV9
CASSDRSTGGYTDTQYF	TGCGCCAGCAGTGACCGCTCGACAGGGGGATACACAGATACGCAGTATTTT	few	TRBD1	TRBJ2-3	TRBV10-2
CAVQTDYSYNEQFF	TGTGCCGTCCAGACAGATTACTCTTACAATGAGCAGTTCTTC	NA	NA	TRBJ2-1	TRBV2
CASSLGGNTYNEQFF	TGTGCCAGCAGTTTAGGGGGCAATACCTACAATGAGCAGTTCTTC	NA	NA	TRBJ2-1	TRBV28
CASSLDQTAGYTF	TGCGCCAGCAGCTTGGATCAAACAGCGGGCTACACCTTC	NA	NA	TRBJ1-2	TRBV5-1
CASTLRASTDTQYF	TGTGCCAGCACCCTCCGTGCTAGCACAGATACGCAGTATTTT	NA	NA	TRBJ2-3	TRBV6-1
CASSLNTETGNEKLFF	TGCGCCAGCAGCTTGAACACCGAGACGGGTAATGAAAAACTGTTTTTT	few	NA	TRBJ1-4	TRBV5-1
CASRLTGGEAEQYF	TGTGCCAGCAGACTGACAGGGGGAGAGGCCGAGCAGTACTTC	NA	TRBD1	TRBJ2-7	TRBV25-1
CASSSTGAYIQYF	TGTGCCAGCAGTTCTACGGGGGCTTACATTCAGTACTTC	few	NA	TRBJ2-4	TRBV28
CASSYWDSQNQPQHF	TGTGCCAGCAGTTACTGGGACAGCCAAAATCAGCCCCAGCATTTT	NA	TRBD1	TRBJ1-5	TRBV6-6
CASSLAGGIDTQYF	TGTGCCAGCAGCTTGGCCGGGGGGATCGATACGCAGTATTTT	NA	TRBD2	TRBJ2-3	TRBV5-4
CASSFRSTDTQYF	TGTGCCAGCAGCTTTCGGAGCACAGATACGCAGTATTTT	NA	NA	TRBJ2-3	TRBV12-1
CASRPTVATNEKLFF	TGTGCCAGCAGACCCACAGTTGCAACTAATGAAAAACTGTTTTTT	NA	NA	TRBJ1-4	TRBV7-9
CASSFEGETQYF	TGTGCCAGCAGCTTTGAGGGAGAGACCCAGTACTTC	NA	NA	TRBJ2-5	TRBV7-9
CASSMGVVYF	TGTGCCAGCAGTATGGGGGTTGTGTATTTT	NA	NA	TRBJ2-3	TRBV6-1
CASRPGQLYEQYF	TGTGCCAGCAGGCCCGGACAACTCTACGAGCAGTACTTC	NA	NA	TRBJ2-7	TRBV6-5
CASRSPSSGRNEQFF	TGTGCCAGTAGGTCCCCGTCTAGCGGGAGAAATGAGCAGTTCTTC	NA	TRBD2	TRBJ2-1	TRBV19
CASSLVIGTDYGYTF	TGCGCCAGCAGCTTGGTTATAGGAACGGACTATGGCTACACCTTC	once	NA	TRBJ1-2	TRBV5-1
CASSPGPREKLFF	TGTGCCAGTAGTCCCGGGCCACGAGAAAAACTGTTTTTT	NA	NA	TRBJ1-4	TRBV19
CASSYRAGGAHEKLFF	TGTGCCAGCAGTTACAGGGCGGGGGGGGCGCATGAAAAACTGTTTTTT	NA	NA	TRBJ1-4	TRBV6-5
CASSIGRQGGSYNEQFF	TGTGCCAGTAGTATCGGCCGACAGGGAGGATCCTACAATGAGCAGTTCTTC	NA	NA	TRBJ2-1	TRBV19
CASRFDPGQGGTQYF	TGTGCCAGCCGCTTTGATCCGGGACAGGGGGGGACCCAGTACTTC	NA	TRBD1	TRBJ2-5	TRBV6-5
CASSPDVDTQYF	TGCGCCAGCAGCCCTGACGTGGATACGCAGTATTTT	NA	NA	TRBJ2-3	TRBV4-1
CASSPRTGNYGYTF	TGTGCCAGCAGCCCTAGGACAGGGAACTATGGCTACACCTTC	NA	TRBD1	TRBJ1-2	TRBV6-5
CASSLGRGGVETQYF	TGTGCCAGCAGCTTAGGTCGTGGAGGGGTGGAGACCCAGTACTTC	NA	NA	TRBJ2-5	TRBV7-9
CASSYSDTIYF	TGTGCCAGCAGTTATTCGGACACCATATATTTT	NA	NA	TRBJ1-3	TRBV6-6
CASSEREGIEPQHF	TGTGCCAGCAGTGAACGGGAGGGGATTGAGCCCCAGCATTTT	NA	NA	TRBJ1-5	TRBV2
CASSEEGAKNIQYF	TGTGCCAGCAGTGAAGAGGGGGCAAAAAACATTCAGTACTTC	NA	TRBD1	TRBJ2-4	TRBV25-1
CASSGSTSVGTDTQYF	TGTGCCAGCAGTGGATCGACTAGCGTCGGCACAGATACGCAGTATTTT	NA	NA	TRBJ2-3	TRBV21-1
CASSRRMGENTEAFF	TGCGCCAGCAGCCGTCGGATGGGGGAGAACACTGAAGCTTTCTTT	NA	NA	TRBJ1-1	TRBV4-1
CASSLEGAKNIQYF	TGTGCCAGCAGCTTAGAAGGAGCCAAAAACATTCAGTACTTC	few	NA	TRBJ2-4	TRBV7-9
CASSAHRVGETQYF	TGTGCCAGCAGCGCCCACAGGGTAGGAGAGACCCAGTACTTC	NA	NA	TRBJ2-5	TRBV11-2
CASSQDMGRGVGYTF	TGCGCCAGCAGCCAAGATATGGGCAGGGGTGTTGGCTACACCTTC	few	NA	TRBJ1-2	TRBV4-3
CASSWRTDFYEQYF	TGCGCCAGCAGCTGGAGGACAGACTTTTACGAGCAGTACTTC	NA	NA	TRBJ2-7	TRBV5-1
CASTPTGPRGGELFF	TGTGCCAGCACCCCTACAGGGCCCCGGGGCGGGGAGCTGTTTTTT	NA	NA	TRBJ2-2	TRBV6-6